What follows are 28 T cell receptor beta chains derived from one specimen sequenced in a study of molecular identifiers for immune sequencing clone quantification (dated by TCRdb to 2016 to 2019). Library preparation was by PCR. The sequencing machine was an Illumina HiSeq 4000. TCRdb took the public reads, trimmed them with fastp at Q25, ran MiXCR for clone calling and kept in-frame beta chains. All rows with the same CDR3 protein become a single entry with the most common DNA and genes. Within this sample are 100,000 or so distinct CDR3 sequences, with 20% to 25% of them counted one time only. Approximately 1.1% of the sample lies in the top ten. What was sequenced was naive CD8+ T cells from blood, with Jurkat cell RNA spiked in. The cell subset or site label on this specimen signifies: FACS-sorted CD8+CD4-CCR7+CD45RA+ naive T cells. Receptors were obtained from a human donor in good health. Some libraries in this study had Jurkat cell RNA spiked in.

With regard to this clonotype: Given a much more abundant clone one base away, this may be a read error. The chain joins TRBV15 to TRBJ2-5; TRBD1 or TRBD2 may be the D gene (5 bases each). CDR1 LNHNV and CDR2 YYDKDF come from the germline V gene (reference sequence). Trimming cost V 8 bases and J 0 bases, with 7 bases left between them. The CDR3 is 12 residues long. The CDR3 nucleotides read TGTGCCACCGGGGACGACCAAGAGACCCAGTACTTC. Amino acids: CATGDDQETQYF.

This clonotype appeared many times. The genes are TRBV3-1 and TRBJ1-1; 9 bases line up with TRBD1. Germline-derived CDR1 and CDR2 are LGHDT and YNNKEL (reference sequence). The V segment lost 9 bases and the J segment 4 bases; nucleotides outside the gene matches: 6. The CDR3 is made up of 13 amino acids. The CDR3: CASGDRAGTEAFF. The DNA for the CDR3 is TGTGCCAGTGGGGACAGGGCCGGCACTGAAGCTTTCTTT.

This clonotype was recorded at least ten times. The CDR3 DNA sequence: TGTGCCAGCAGTTACGGGTCCATGGCAGATACGCAGTATTTT. The encoded protein is CASSYGSMADTQYF. This chain links TRBV6-2 or TRBV6-3 with TRBJ2-3; D unresolved. The length of the CDR3 is 14 residues. Germline-derived CDR1 and CDR2 are MNHEY and SVGEGT. V shed 2 bases and J shed 4 bases, with 10 bases lying between them.

This clonotype has at least ten counts. The chain is built from TRBV4-3 and TRBJ1-1, with D perhaps matching TRBD1 (5 bases). Trimming took 1 base from V and 3 from J, leaving 12 bases between them. CDR3 length: 15 residues. Germline V CDR1 and CDR2: LGHNA, YSLEER. CDR3 nucleotides: TGCGCCAGCAGCCAAGGGACGGGGGGATACACTGAAGCTTTCTTT. Amino acids: CASSQGTGGYTEAFF.

This clonotype was seen at least ten times. The CDR3: CASRIGPREQYF. The CDR3 DNA reads as TGTGCCAGCAGAATTGGGCCCCGAGAGCAGTACTTC. This chain joins TRBV6-5 and TRBJ2-7; D unclear. V was trimmed by 6 bases and J by 7 bases, leaving 13 bases between them. Germline values: CDR1 MNHEY, CDR2 SVGAGI. CDR3 size: 12 residues.

About this clonotype: A much larger clone sits a single nucleotide away, making a read error possible. This chain links TRBV7-9 with TRBJ1-3; D not resolved. Germline V gene lookup returns CDR1 SEHNR and CDR2 FQNEAQ (reference sequence). This CDR3 spans 15 amino acids. The CDR3 spells CASSLGHLSGNTTYF. The CDR3 nucleotides read TGTGCCAGCAGCTTAGGACACCTCTCTGGAAACACCACATATTTT.

This clonotype was counted ten times or more. This chain uses TRBV27 with TRBJ1-2; D is ambiguous. The V end was cut by 3 bases, the J end by 7 bases, with 18 bases between. The CDR3 covers 15 residues. Per germline, CDR1 MNHEY and CDR2 SMNVEV (reference sequence). CDR3 DNA: TGTGCCAGCAGTTTCGCGGGCGGTGACGCTTCTGGCTACACCTTC. Its translation: CASSFAGGDASGYTF.

This clonotype was seen many times. The chain couples TRBV7-6 to TRBJ2-3; D not resolved. The CDR3 has 13 residues. Germline V gene sequence: CDR1 SGHVS, CDR2 FNYEAQ. V was pared by 3 bases and J by 4 bases, with 8 bases between. CDR3 sequence (DNA): TGTGCCAGCAGCTTCGACTGGTCAGATACGCAGTATTTT. It encodes CASSFDWSDTQYF.

The table lists this clonotype with many counts. V gene TRBV29-1 combines with J gene TRBJ2-1, with D perhaps being TRBD1 or TRBD2 (5 bases each). Per germline, CDR1 SQVTM and CDR2 ANQGSEA. The CDR3 length is 16 residues. Trimming cost V 1 base and J 6 bases, with 19 bases left between them. CDR3 in amino acids: CSVEGIRDPSGNEQFF. The CDR3 DNA sequence: TGCAGCGTTGAAGGTATCAGGGACCCCAGCGGCAATGAGCAGTTCTTC.

This clonotype was seen at least ten times. The chain has TRBV13 and TRBJ2-3, with 9 bases aligning to TRBD2. Germline-derived CDR1 and CDR2 are PRHDT and FYEKMQ (reference sequence). This CDR3 spans 15 amino acids. V was clipped by 5 bases and J by 2 bases; unmatched bases: 5. This CDR3 is CASSPSGGPTDTQYF. The CDR3 DNA sequence: TGTGCCAGCAGCCCGAGCGGGGGGCCCACAGATACGCAGTATTTT.

This clonotype was found a few times. The CDR3 DNA reads as TGTGCCAGCAGTTACTCGTTACTATTTCACGAGCAGTACTTC. Its protein is CASSYSLLFHEQYF. The rearrangement uses TRBV6-6 and TRBJ2-7; D gene unclear. Trimming took off 0 bases at V and 5 bases at J, with 11 bases between the two ends. The CDR3 covers 14 residues. Germline assignment: CDR1 MNHNY and CDR2 SVGAGI (reference sequence).

CDR3 in DNA: TGTGCCAGTAGTATACCAGGGGCCCCTGACGAGCAGTACTTC. Translation: CASSIPGAPDEQYF. This chain links TRBV19 with TRBJ2-7; tentatively, D is TRBD1 (6 bases). Between the trimmed V and J ends, which lost 2 bases and 5 bases, there was a span of 13 bases. The CDR3 has 14 residues. In germline, CDR1 is LNHDA, CDR2 SQIVND (reference sequence). The entire variable domain, with the rest obtained from reference TRBV19 and TRBJ2-7, is as follows: DGGITQSPKYLFRKEGQNVTLSCEQNLNHDAMYWYRQDPGQGLRLIYYSQIVNDFQKGDIAEGYSVSREKKESFPLTVTSAQKNPTAFYLCASSIPGAPDEQYFGPGTRLTVT.

This clonotype has a count of ten or more. This chain links TRBV15 with TRBJ2-3; possibly TRBD2 for D (6 bases). This CDR3 has 17 amino acids. Germline V gene lookup returns CDR1 LNHNV and CDR2 YYDKDF (reference sequence). V was shortened by 3 bases and J by 1 base, with 17 bases between the two germline ends. CDR3 coding DNA: TGTGCCACCAGCAGTACCCTCGGGGCTAGCGGCACAGATACGCAGTATTTT. It codes for CATSSTLGASGTDTQYF.

This clonotype showed up many times. The chain employs TRBV5-1 and TRBJ2-1; TRBD1 matches 10 bases. Germline values: CDR1 SGHRS, CDR2 YFSETQ. There are 13 residues in the CDR3. V lost 5 bases and J lost 6; bases outside the gene matches: 2. In DNA form, the CDR3 reads TGCGCCAGCAGTTGGACAGGGGGCAATGAGCAGTTCTTC. It translates to CASSWTGGNEQFF.

V and J are TRBV30 and TRBJ2-3; no clear D gene. Germline CDR1 GTSNPN, CDR2 SVGIG (reference sequence). The CDR3 contains 14 residues. V was shortened by 1 base and J by 7 bases, with 15 bases between the two germline ends. As DNA, the CDR3 is TGTGCCTGGAGTGGACGACTTGAATGGTATACGCAGTATTTT. Amino acids: CAWSGRLEWYTQYF. The whole variable domain, remainder taken from reference TRBV30 and TRBJ2-3, is SQTIHQWPATLVQPVGSPLSLECTVEGTSNPNLYWYRQAAGRGLQLLFYSVGIGQISSEVPQNLSASRPQDRQFILSSKKLLLSDSGFYLCAWSGRLEWYTQYFGPGTRLTVL.

As regards this clonotype: A much larger clone lies a single base off, so this may be a read error. This chain connects TRBV12-3 or TRBV12-4 to TRBJ2-2, with D possibly TRBD1 on 6 matching bases. This CDR3 is 15 amino acids long. The CDR3 region has the DNA TGTGCCGGCAGTCCACAGGGAACGAACACCGGGGAGCTGTTTTTT. Protein product: CAGSPQGTNTGELFF.

For this clonotype: Possible read error: a much larger clone is one base away. The chain employs TRBV6-2 or TRBV6-3 and TRBJ2-7; weak D call: TRBD1 (6 bases). The CDR3 runs to 14 residues. V lost 7 bases, J lost 2 bases, and 15 bases lay in between. From germline, CDR1 is MNHEY and CDR2 SVGEGT. Here the CDR3 reads CASNISGQTYEQYF. DNA for the CDR3: TGTGCCAGCAACATATCGGGACAAACCTACGAGCAGTACTTC.

This clonotype was seen many times. The chain uses TRBV21-1 and TRBJ1-2; the table gives TRBD1 as D, unverified against the DNA. TRBV21-1 is deemed a pseudogene. This CDR3 is built from 13 residues. The CDR3 here is CASRGSGGYGYTF. CDR3 sequence (DNA): TGTGCCAGCAGGGGATCAGGGGGCTATGGCTACACCTTC.

This clonotype was found many times. The chain has TRBV7-2 and TRBJ1-4; a weak D match, TRBD1 (6 bases). This CDR3 is 14 amino acids long. Germline loops: CDR1 SGHTA, CDR2 FQGNSA. Trimming cost V 5 bases and J 8 bases, with 15 bases left between them. The CDR3, as DNA: TGTGCCAGCAGCCCCGTCTCAGGGGTAGAAAAACTGTTTTTT. As protein: CASSPVSGVEKLFF.

This clonotype was observed a few times. The chain is built from TRBV30 and TRBJ2-7; D is possibly TRBD1 (6 bases). With 4 bases removed from V and 3 bases from J, the gap between germline ends came to 16 bases. Per the germline V gene, CDR1 is GTSNPN and CDR2 is SVGIG (reference sequence). The CDR3 contains 14 residues. DNA of the CDR3: TGTGCCTGGAATTCTGGGGGCATGATCTACGAGCAGTACTTC. Translation gives CAWNSGGMIYEQYF.

The J gene is TRBJ2-3, the V gene TRBV2; unclear D gene. Per germline, CDR1 SNHLY and CDR2 FYNNEI. The CDR3 is 11 amino acids. The V end was cut by 10 bases, the J end by 9 bases, with 14 bases between. For the CDR3, the DNA is TGTGCCACCTTTCTACGCGACACGCAGTATTTT. Encoded protein: CATFLRDTQYF.

In this sample, this clonotype turned up a few times. J is TRBJ2-3 and V is TRBV6-5; the match to TRBD2 covers 9 bases. The CDR3 is 15 amino acids. Germline loops: CDR1 MNHEY, CDR2 SVGAGI. V lost 6 bases and J lost 6; bases outside the gene matches: 10. The CDR3 sequence is CASSLAGGIADTQYF. Here the CDR3 DNA reads TGTGCCAGCAGCCTTGCGGGAGGGATAGCGGATACGCAGTATTTT.

This clonotype showed up just a few times. The chain uses TRBV20-1 and TRBJ2-1; weak D call: TRBD2 (6 bases). Germline CDR1 DFQATT, CDR2 SNEGSKA (reference sequence). This CDR3 has 18 amino acids. Trimming removed 0 bases at V and 6 bases at J, with 24 bases between. The CDR3 loop is CSARDPKLLAGPSNEQFF. The DNA of the CDR3 is TGCAGTGCTAGAGACCCCAAATTACTAGCCGGTCCCTCCAATGAGCAGTTCTTC.

Of note for this clonotype: With a much larger clone just one base away, this may be a read error. This rearrangement joins TRBV6-5 to TRBJ1-6, with D unclear. Trimming removed 7 bases from V and 8 bases from J, with 18 bases in between. This CDR3 has 15 amino acids. Germline V CDR1 and CDR2: MNHEY, SVGAGI. Here the CDR3 reads CASILIAGRDSPLHF. The CDR3 DNA is TGTGCCAGCATACTCATTGCGGGAAGGGATTCACCCCTCCACTTT.

This clonotype was recorded many times. V usage is TRBV28 and J usage is TRBJ2-3; 9 bases agree with TRBD2. The V and J ends lost 8 bases and 0 bases, in that order; junction bases with no gene match: 9. The CDR3 totals 16 residues. Germline V gene lookup returns CDR1 MDHEN and CDR2 SYDVKM. The CDR3 DNA sequence: TGTGCCAGCGCGGGAGGGGACTCTTTTAGCACAGATACGCAGTATTTT. Translating gives CASAGGDSFSTDTQYF.

With respect to this clonotype: Since a much larger clone is just one base distant, this may be a read error. The chain uses TRBV7-8 and TRBJ2-6; D is undetermined. Between the trimmed V and J ends, which lost 11 bases and 2 bases, there was a span of 10 bases. The CDR3 contains 13 residues. Germline values: CDR1 SGHVS, CDR2 FQNEAQ. CDR3 protein: CAGSEPGANVLTF. The CDR3 region has the DNA TGTGCCGGCTCGGAACCTGGGGCCAACGTCCTGACTTTC. Based on the CDR3 plus reference TRBV7-8 and TRBJ2-6, the full variable domain is GAGVSQSPRYKVAKRGQDVALRCDPISGHVSLFWYQQALGQGPEFLTYFQNEAQLDKSGLPSDRFFAERPEGSVSTLKIQRTQQEDSAVYLCAGSEPGANVLTFGAGSRLTVL.

This clonotype has at least ten counts. V gene TRBV9 combines with J gene TRBJ2-3; 11 positions agree with TRBD2. The CDR3 is made up of 17 amino acids. Per germline, CDR1 SGDLS and CDR2 YYNGEE. J gave up 4 bases and V 3 bases, and 10 bases lay outside the gene matches. The CDR3 region is CASSETTSGTVADTQYF. CDR3 nucleotides: TGTGCCAGCAGCGAGACGACTAGCGGGACGGTGGCAGATACGCAGTATTTT. Supplemented by reference TRBV9 and TRBJ2-3, the full variable domain reads DSGVTQTPKHLITATGQRVTLRCSPRSGDLSVYWYQQSLDQGLQFLIQYYNGEERAKGNILERFSAQQFPDLHSELNLSSLELGDSALYFCASSETTSGTVADTQYFGPGTRLTVL.

CDR3 sequence (DNA): TGTGCTAGTGGAAAAGAACAGTGCATGATCCACGAGCAGTACTTC. Protein: CASGKEQCMIHEQYF. The chain is built from TRBV12-5 and TRBJ2-7; D is ambiguous. The CDR3 loop spans 15 amino acids. Trimming cost V 6 bases and J 5 bases, with 20 bases left between them. The V gene's germline CDR1 is LGHNT and CDR2 FRNRAP.